This TCR beta chain is drawn from a study of blood T cell repertoires in COVID-19. Study-level background: Both acute and convalescent COVID-19 samples were obtained from the United States, Italy and Spain.

Trimming took off 4 bases at V and 2 bases at J, with 12 bases between the two ends. From germline, CDR1 is KGHSH and CDR2 LQKENI. This CDR3 has 14 residues. Sequenced by immunoSEQ multiplex PCR; TCRdb stores in-frame clones only, minus some. The sample consists of around 300,000 clones, roughly 85% of them appearing once. What was sequenced was peripheral blood. The origin of this receptor is a woman in her 30s with active or convalescent COVID-19. The chain has TRBV18 and TRBJ2-7; no firm D call. CDR3 coding DNA: TGTGCCAGCTCACGGGCGCAGGCCGCCTACGAGCAGTACTTC. It encodes CASSRAQAAYEQYF.